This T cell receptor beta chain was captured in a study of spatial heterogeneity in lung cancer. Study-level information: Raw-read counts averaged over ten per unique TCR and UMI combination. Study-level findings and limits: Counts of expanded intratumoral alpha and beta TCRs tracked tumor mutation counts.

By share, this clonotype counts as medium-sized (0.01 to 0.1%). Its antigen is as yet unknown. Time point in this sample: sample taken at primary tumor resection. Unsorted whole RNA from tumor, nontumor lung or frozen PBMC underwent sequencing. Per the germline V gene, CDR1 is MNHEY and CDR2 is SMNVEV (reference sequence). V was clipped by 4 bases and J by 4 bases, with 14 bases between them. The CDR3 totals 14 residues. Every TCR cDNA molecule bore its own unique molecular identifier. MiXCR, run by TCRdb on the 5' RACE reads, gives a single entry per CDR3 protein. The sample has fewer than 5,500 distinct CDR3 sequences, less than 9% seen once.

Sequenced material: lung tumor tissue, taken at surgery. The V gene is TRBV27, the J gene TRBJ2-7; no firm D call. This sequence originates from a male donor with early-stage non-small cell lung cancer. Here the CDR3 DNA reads TGTGCCAGCAGTTCAGATCCATTCTATTACGAGCAGTACTTC. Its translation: CASSSDPFYYEQYF.